This T cell receptor beta chain was captured by sequencing in a study of T cell responses to AZD1222 COVID-19 vaccine. Assay used: immunoSEQ multiplex PCR; TCRdb lists only in-frame clones, some missing. The sample comprises some 150,000 clones, over 80% of which are singletons, and approximately 9.1% rests with the top ten. Pooled in the analysis were second doses at about 4 or about 12 weeks. This specimen consisted of peripheral blood, obtained 28 days after the second AZD1222 dose. This TCR came from an adult who received the AZD1222 COVID-19 vaccine.

Here the CDR3 reads CASSYGQAPALYEQYF. The CDR3 region has the DNA TGTGCCAGCAGTTATGGACAGGCGCCGGCTCTCTACGAGCAGTACTTC. The V call is TRBV28, the J call TRBJ2-7; 7 bases are a match to TRBD1. Germline V gene data show CDR1 as MDHEN and CDR2 as SYDVKM. The CDR3 covers 16 residues. V lost 4 bases and J lost 3; bases outside the gene matches: 12.